Below, one T cell receptor beta chain is given with its context. The data derive from a study of blood T cell repertoires in COVID-19. Background on the study: COVID-19 samples, acute and convalescent, were from the United States, Italy and Spain. PBMCs, B-cell-depleted T cells, or T cells provided the cDNA or gDNA that made up the material.

Germline values: CDR1 SGHTA, CDR2 FQGNSA. The V and J ends lost 2 bases and 1 base respectively, with 11 bases between them. This CDR3 spans 15 amino acids. Authors' analysis steps: Amplification of reference gene primers provided the estimated nucleated cell counts. Assay: immunoSEQ multiplex PCR; the TCRdb copy retains only in-frame clones and omits some. V, J and clone size reflect that table, while D and trimming were determined from the DNA. Here the sample spans more than 110,000 clones, 84% being singletons. The sample taken for sequencing was peripheral blood. This sequence was found in a woman aged 80 or over in a cohort sampled during active or convalescent COVID-19. The J gene is TRBJ2-5, the V gene TRBV7-2; D not resolved. The CDR3 nucleotides read TGTGCCAGCAGCTTAACTCGAGGAAGCCAAGAGACCCAGTACTTC. Translation: CASSLTRGSQETQYF.